What follows are 10 T cell receptor beta chains derived from one specimen sequenced in a study of CD8+CD57+ T cells in acquired aplastic anemia. Only patients with CD8+CD57+ cell expansion on flow cytometry were chosen for sequencing. Genomic DNA provided the template from which TCR beta VDJ and CDR3 profiles were obtained. TCRdb reprocessed the reads via MiXCR and lists one record per CDR3 protein. The data hold fewer than 80,000 distinct CDR3 sequences, with about three quarters observed a single time. The source material was sorted CD4+, CD8+, or CD8+CD57+ T cells (not recorded which) from PBMCs. Source of these receptors: a human donor with aplastic anemia.

V and J are TRBV20-1 and TRBJ1-5; D not resolved. Trimming took off 5 bases at V and 4 bases at J, with 12 bases between the two ends. Germline CDR1 and CDR2: DFQATT and SNEGSKA (reference sequence). The CDR3 covers 13 residues. The CDR3 DNA sequence: TGCAGTGCTTTCCCGGACGGGAATCAGCCCCAGCATTTT. It specifies CSAFPDGNQPQHF.

J is TRBJ2-5 and V is TRBV2; D is possibly TRBD1 (6 bases). In germline, CDR1 is SNHLY, CDR2 FYNNEI. Trimming shortened V by 7 bases and J by 5 bases, and 17 bases separated the two germline ends. This CDR3 is 14 amino acids long. CDR3 coding DNA: TGTGCCAGCACCAATACCAGGGGTTTGGAGACCCAGTACTTC. Translation: CASTNTRGLETQYF.

The chain couples TRBV5-5 to TRBJ1-1; D not resolved. CDR1 and CDR2 (germline): SGHKS, YYEKEE (reference sequence). The CDR3 covers 11 residues. V shed 0 bases and J shed 8 bases, with 5 bases lying between them. CDR3 in amino acids: CASSLGVEAFF. Written as DNA, the CDR3 is TGTGCCAGCAGCTTGGGGGTAGAAGCTTTCTTT.

This chain links TRBV29-1 with TRBJ1-2, with 7 bases identical to TRBD1. This CDR3 is 13 amino acids long. The junction had 6 bases not matched to a gene; V was cut back by 7 bases and J by 1 base. Germline V gives CDR1 SQVTM, CDR2 ANQGSEA. This CDR3 reads CSAGQAYNYGYTF. The CDR3 coding sequence is TGCAGCGCTGGACAGGCGTATAACTATGGCTACACCTTC.

A few counts support this clonotype. The chain uses TRBV2 and TRBJ1-6, with 11 nucleotides matching TRBD1. Trimming at V came to 7 bases and at J to 6 bases, leaving 5 bases not matched to a gene. CDR3 length equals 15 residues. CDR1 and CDR2 from the germline V gene are SNHLY and FYNNEI. For the CDR3, the DNA is TGTGCCAGCACCGGACAGGGGGCTAGTAATTCACCCCTCCACTTT. Amino acids: CASTGQGASNSPLHF.

This sequence joins TRBV24-1 and TRBJ2-5; 7 nucleotides agree with TRBD2. This CDR3 contains 16 residues. V lost 7 bases, J lost 4 bases, and 14 bases stayed unmatched. The germline V gene encodes CDR1 KGHDR and CDR2 SFDVKD. In DNA form, the CDR3 reads TGTGCCACCAGCCCCATACCCCTCGAGCGGGGAGAGACCCAGTACTTC. It encodes CATSPIPLERGETQYF.

This clonotype was found once. This chain joins TRBV10-3 and TRBJ2-7; 8 nucleotides align to TRBD2. V lost 7 bases to trimming and J lost 6 bases; unmatched junction nucleotides: 8. The CDR3 is 13 residues long. The germline V gene has CDR1 ENHRY and CDR2 SYGVKD. The CDR3 sequence is CAINGGVRSEQYF. CDR3 bases: TGTGCCATCAACGGGGGGGTCCGTAGCGAGCAGTACTTC.

This clonotype was seen a handful of times. This chain uses TRBV7-8 with TRBJ2-7, with D maybe TRBD2 (6 bases). This CDR3 comprises 13 residues. The germline V gene encodes CDR1 SGHVS and CDR2 FQNEAQ. Between the trimmed V and J ends, which lost 1 base and 4 bases, there was a span of 8 bases. The CDR3 nucleotides are TGTGCCAGCAGCTTAGGAGGAGGGTACGAGCAGTACTTC. Its translation: CASSLGGGYEQYF.

The chain recombines TRBV29-1 with TRBJ1-6, with TRBD1 as a possible D gene (5 bases). V was pared by 7 bases and J by 7 bases, with 14 bases between. There are 13 residues in the CDR3. CDR1 SQVTM and CDR2 ANQGSEA come from the germline V gene. The CDR3 is CSAQTGDNSPLHF. The DNA for the CDR3 is TGCAGCGCCCAAACAGGCGACAATTCACCCCTCCACTTT.

V and J are TRBV15 and TRBJ2-7, with D unresolved. This CDR3 region has 14 residues. The V and J ends lost 1 base and 1 base respectively, with 8 bases between them. Looked up from germline, CDR1 is LNHNV and CDR2 is YYDKDF (reference sequence). The CDR3 DNA sequence: TGTGCCACCAGCAGAGGGGGTACTTCCTACGAGCAGTACTTC. Translating it yields CATSRGGTSYEQYF.